This TCR beta chain was sequenced during a study of T-cell reconstitution after alpha-beta-depleted transplantation in children. The library targeted TCRbeta and was prepared with unique molecular identifiers. TCRdb re-analysed the PCR reads in MiXCR, keeping a single row per CDR3 protein. Here the sample spans about 410,000 distinct CDR3 sequences, roughly 20% being singletons. The TCR originated in a human donor who donated a stem cell graft to a child with acute myeloid leukemia. The sample consisted of PBMCs from the stem cell graft donor, taken from the stem cell graft.

CDR3 bases: TGTGCCAGCAGTGAGAATAGCGGGAGGGGTCTACAAGAGACCCAGTACTTC. It yields the protein CASSENSGRGLQETQYF. V is TRBV25-1 and J is TRBJ2-5, with TRBD2 matching over 11 bases. CDR3 length: 17 residues. Germline V gene lookup returns CDR1 MGHDK and CDR2 SYGVNS. The J segment lost 2 bases and the V segment lost 3 bases, leaving 8 bases of the junction unmatched.